This T cell receptor beta chain was recovered during a study of identical twins. V dropped 5 bases and J dropped 0; count of bases not matched to a gene: 4. CDR1 and CDR2 (germline): ENHRY, SYGVKD. The CDR3 covers 15 residues. Each CDR3 protein gets one entry after TCRdb re-called the 5' RACE reads with MiXCR. The repertoire consists of around 470,000 distinct CDR3 sequences, with 13% to 15% occurring once and the leading ten covering about 0.53%. The sample was also reused in another study, on yellow fever vaccine responses in identical twins.

The source is a woman between 18 and 29 years old in good health. The V gene is TRBV10-3, the J gene TRBJ2-1; TRBD2 matches at 7 bases. Sequenced sample: CD4+ T cells sorted from blood. CDR3 bases: TGTGCCATCAGTCCAGCGGGATCCTCCTACAATGAGCAGTTCTTC. It is translated as CAISPAGSSYNEQFF.